This T cell receptor (beta chain) was captured by sequencing in a study of vaccination effects on CD4 cells after COVID-19. Whole-study results and caveats: Clones that were induced by infection or by vaccine showed marked contraction late after vaccination. Missing from the study were early post-infection timepoints, and its convalescent patients were few.

The CDR3 runs to 13 residues. Germline values: CDR1 GTSNPN, CDR2 SVGIG (reference sequence). V lost 0 bases to trimming and J lost 6 bases, with 9 bases between them. Points on this clone: No antigen is known for it.

Some clones are missing from TCRdb's copy, which holds only in-frame ones; the method was immunoSEQ multiplex PCR. Altogether about 80,000 clones are present, around 77% being singletons, with the ten largest covering about 1.2%. With the ViraFEST assay, the study expanded antigen-specific CD4+ T cells using viral peptide pools, then sequenced them. At the end of around 11 days of culture, CD4+ T cells were isolated. All participants had two doses of either the BNT162b2 or mRNA-1273 vaccine. Nucleocapsid antibody tests were negative, and the vaccine recipients had no prior SARS-CoV-2 infection. Cultures got half-medium changes with IL-2 on days 3 and 7.

This sequence was found in a human donor who received a COVID-19 vaccine. The chain carries TRBV30 and TRBJ1-5; no definite D call. Sequenced here: CD4+ T cells from PBMCs cultured with HCoV-OC43 spike peptides, sampled after COVID-19 vaccination. Documented subset: HCoV-OC43 spike overlapping peptide pool stimulation. The CDR3 region has the DNA TGTGCCTGGAGTGTTAGTTGGGGTCAGCCCCAGCATTTT. Amino acids: CAWSVSWGQPQHF.